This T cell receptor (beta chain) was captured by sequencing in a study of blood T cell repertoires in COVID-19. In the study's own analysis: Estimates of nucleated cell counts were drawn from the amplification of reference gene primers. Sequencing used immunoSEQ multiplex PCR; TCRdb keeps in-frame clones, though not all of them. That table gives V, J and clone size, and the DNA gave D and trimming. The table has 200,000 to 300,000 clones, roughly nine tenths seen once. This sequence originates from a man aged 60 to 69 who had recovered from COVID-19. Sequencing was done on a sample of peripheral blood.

The CDR3 protein is CASRGTAGELFF. CDR3 sequence (DNA): TGTGCCAGCCGGGGGACTGCCGGGGAGCTGTTTTTT. This rearrangement joins TRBV2 to TRBJ2-2; maybe TRBD2 (6 bases). V lost 8 bases to trimming and J lost 6 bases, with 10 bases between them. The CDR3 extends over 12 amino acids. Germline V lookup: CDR1 SNHLY, CDR2 FYNNEI.